Here is one TCR beta chain with its context. Its antigen is unknown. The study sequenced cultured CD4+ T cell DNA using the Oncomine TCR Beta short-read assay. TCRdb called the PCR reads again in MiXCR, with one record for every CDR3 protein. The sample carries 15,000 to 20,000 distinct CDR3 sequences, roughly half recorded once. This sample is drawn from a study of vaccination and CD4 T cells after COVID-19. Time point: late sampling 161 to 241 days after vaccination in a few convalescent patients. Sample treatment: approximately 9-day PBMC culture with coronavirus spike peptide pools or control peptides (ViraFEST assay). The germline V gene encodes CDR1 LNHNV and CDR2 YYDKDF (reference sequence). The CDR3 runs 22 residues. The ends lost 1 base at V and 3 bases at J; junction bases unmatched: 22.

The receptor was derived from a human donor who had recovered from COVID-19. Here the sequenced sample was CD4+ T cells from blood, cultured in vitro, taken about 7 months after SARS-CoV-2 vaccination. This chain connects TRBV15 to TRBJ2-5, with 11 nucleotides matching TRBD1. The CDR3 region has the DNA TGTGCCACCAGCAGAGGACTGCGATTTGGCGGACAGGGGGCGCTCGGTAAAGAGACCCAGTACTTC. Its protein product is CATSRGLRFGGQGALGKETQYF.